This T cell receptor (beta chain) was identified during a study of liver allograft versus peripheral blood T cells. Turning to the study itself: Comparing T cell receptor repertoires in transplanted livers with those in recipients' peripheral blood was part of the design.

The CDR3 covers 14 residues. Germline loops: CDR1 SEHNR, CDR2 FQNEAQ (reference sequence). The junction had 7 bases not matched to a gene; V was cut back by 5 bases and J by 4 bases. MiXCR was run by TCRdb on the reads, yielding one entry per CDR3 protein. Here the sample spans several thousand distinct CDR3 sequences, 18% being singletons. This chain connects TRBV7-9 to TRBJ1-1; 7 nucleotides match TRBD1. The sequence was collected from a human patient who had a liver transplant. A share of the T cells may be of graft donor origin. CDR3 residues: CASSQASGGTEAFF. DNA for the CDR3: TGTGCCAGCAGCCAAGCCTCAGGGGGCACTGAAGCTTTCTTT.